This T cell receptor (beta chain) comes out of a study of T cell responses to AZD1222 COVID-19 vaccine. Study conclusions and caveats: Targets within unmutated variant regions were reportedly found for nearly half of spike-specific TCRs. Following two doses of AZD1222, Spike-specific TCR breadth and depth rose. Clonal diversity was possibly underestimated, and the donors were mostly white British, with more females. Samples come after the peak T cell response, not at day 14.

TCRdb keeps only in-frame clones here, not all; method: immunoSEQ multiplex PCR. The repertoire has around 110,000 clones, about 85% of them found once; the top ten carry around 4.5%. CDR3 length: 12 residues. With 0 bases removed from V and 9 bases from J, the gap between germline ends came to 9 bases. Germline assignment: CDR1 GTSNPN and CDR2 SVGIG (reference sequence). There are a few counts of this clone. Antigen unknown. V and J are TRBV30 and TRBJ2-1, with D unclear. This clonotype was sampled from an adult who received the AZD1222 COVID-19 vaccine. Sequences were derived from peripheral blood, sampled 28 days after the second AZD1222 dose. Here the CDR3 DNA reads TGTGCCTGGAGTGTACTTGACGGTGAGCAGTTCTTC. This codes for CAWSVLDGEQFF.